This T cell receptor (beta chain) was found in a study of blood T cell repertoires in COVID-19. Looking at the study overall: The samples span acute and convalescent COVID-19 from the United States, Italy and Spain.

The CDR3 has 13 amino acids. The V gene's germline CDR1 is WSHSY and CDR2 SAAADI. V was pared by 5 bases and J by 1 base, with 8 bases between. Sequenced by immunoSEQ multiplex PCR; TCRdb stores in-frame clones only, minus some. The sample shows some 94,000 clones, more than 75% of them seen only once. This sequence originates from a human donor in a cohort sampled during active COVID-19. The gene calls are TRBV10-2 and TRBJ1-1; D is unclear. Sequencing was carried out using peripheral blood. CDR3 loop: CASSFPGNTEAFF. The CDR3 nucleotides are TGCGCCAGCAGTTTCCCGGGGAACACTGAAGCTTTCTTT.